This T cell receptor beta chain was profiled in a study of Tregs in tolerant kidney transplant recipients. Clones were sequenced by immunoSEQ multiplex PCR, and TCRdb holds only the in-frame ones, with some missing. The table records 200,000 to 300,000 clones, 80% to 85% of them present only once. General observations from the study: No direct test of biological reproducibility was done here. The small number of patients limits these findings pending further validation.

On this clone: The antigen is not known.

The CDR3 has 17 residues. With 4 bases clipped from V and 6 bases from J, the junction kept 11 bases outside the gene matches. The germline V gene has CDR1 SGHTS and CDR2 YDEGEE. Unstimulated regulatory T cells (CD4+CD25+CD127-), CD4+CD25- non-regulatory cells, CD4 and CD8 cells were FACS-sorted from thawed PBMCs. The chain combines TRBV5-8 with TRBJ2-1; 12 nucleotides line up with TRBD2. Material: CD4+ T cells from blood. This sequence was found in a human donor in good health. The CDR3 coding sequence is TGTGCCAGCAGCCCGAATTTGCTAGCGGGGGGGCCCAATGAGCAGTTCTTC. It is translated as CASSPNLLAGGPNEQFF.